The clone carrying this TCR beta chain was found many times. The antigen is unknown. Trimming left V 4 bases short and J 10 bases short, with 15 bases between. The length of the CDR3 is 12 residues. The germline V gene has CDR1 DFQATT and CDR2 SNEGSKA (reference sequence). Unique molecular identifiers were used to barcode this TCRbeta library. TCRdb processed the PCR reads anew with MiXCR; each CDR3 protein has one entry. The table shows hundreds of thousands of distinct CDR3 sequences, with approximately 8.9% occurring only once. This sample stems from a study of T-cell reconstitution after alpha-beta-depleted transplantation in children. Findings and limits, study-wide: From surviving recipient T cells and thymic progenitors came the high day-60 TCRbeta diversity observed in some patients. Fresh T-cell production supplied most of the T-cell counts and diversity seen one year after transplant.

The clonotype originates from a male patient younger than 18 who had a stem cell transplant for acute lymphoblastic leukemia, so the T cells may come from the graft donor. The chain combines TRBV20-1 with TRBJ2-3; a weak D match, TRBD2 (5 bases). The specimen comprised PBMCs, mostly from graft donor cells, sampled 180 days after TCRalphabeta/CD19-depleted stem cell transplant. The CDR3 DNA follows: TGCAGTGCTACTCAACCCCAGAGGGCGCAGTATTTT. This translates into CSATQPQRAQYF.